This T cell receptor (beta chain) was captured by sequencing in a study of T cell responses to AZD1222 COVID-19 vaccine. Libraries were prepared by immunoSEQ multiplex PCR; TCRdb keeps only in-frame clonotypes and omits some of them. The data hold about 140,000 clones, with about 88% observed a single time. Study conclusions and caveats: Nearly half of spike-specific TCRs reportedly target unmutated variant regions.

V lost 0 bases, J lost 3 bases, and 18 bases lay in between. There are 17 residues in the CDR3. Germline values: CDR1 SGDLS, CDR2 YYNGEE. As for this clone: The antigen remains undetermined.

This material consisted of peripheral blood, taken on day 0 of AZD1222 vaccination. This TCR was recovered from an adult in good health. This chain links TRBV9 with TRBJ1-2; no clear D gene. The CDR3 DNA reads TGTGCCAGCAGCGTAGACCCCGGGGAGGGTCCCGACTATGGCTACACCTTC. It is translated as CASSVDPGEGPDYGYTF. Full variable domain (remainder filled in from reference TRBV9 and TRBJ1-2): DSGVTQTPKHLITATGQRVTLRCSPRSGDLSVYWYQQSLDQGLQFLIQYYNGEERAKGNILERFSAQQFPDLHSELNLSSLELGDSALYFCASSVDPGEGPDYGYTFGSGTRLTVV.